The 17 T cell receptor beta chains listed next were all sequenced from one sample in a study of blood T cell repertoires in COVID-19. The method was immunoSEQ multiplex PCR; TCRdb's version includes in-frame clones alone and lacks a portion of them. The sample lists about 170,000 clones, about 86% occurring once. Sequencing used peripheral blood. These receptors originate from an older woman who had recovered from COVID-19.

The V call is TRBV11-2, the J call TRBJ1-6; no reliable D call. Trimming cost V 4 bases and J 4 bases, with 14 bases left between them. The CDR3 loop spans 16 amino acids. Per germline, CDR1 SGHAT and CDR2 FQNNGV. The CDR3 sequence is CASSWGGNAYNSPLHF. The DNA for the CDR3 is TGTGCCAGCAGCTGGGGAGGGAATGCGTATAATTCACCCCTCCACTTT.

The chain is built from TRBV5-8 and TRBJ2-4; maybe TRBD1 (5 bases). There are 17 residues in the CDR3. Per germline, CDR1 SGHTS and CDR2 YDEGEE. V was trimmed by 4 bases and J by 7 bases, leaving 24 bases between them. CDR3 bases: TGTGCCAGCAGCCAAAAACAGGTCGTCGGCGCCCTCAACATTCAGTACTTC. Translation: CASSQKQVVGALNIQYF.

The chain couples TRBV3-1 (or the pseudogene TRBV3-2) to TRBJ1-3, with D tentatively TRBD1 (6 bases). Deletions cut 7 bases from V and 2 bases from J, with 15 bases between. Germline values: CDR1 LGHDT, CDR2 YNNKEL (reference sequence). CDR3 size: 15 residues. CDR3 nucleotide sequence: TGTGCCAGCAACGCCCTAGGGGGTGCTGGAAACACCATATATTTT. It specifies CASNALGGAGNTIYF.

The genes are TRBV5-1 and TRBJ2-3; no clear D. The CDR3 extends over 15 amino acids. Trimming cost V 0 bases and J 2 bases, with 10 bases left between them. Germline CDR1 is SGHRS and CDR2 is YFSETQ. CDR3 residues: CASSLGAANTDTQYF. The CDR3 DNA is TGCGCCAGCAGCTTGGGGGCTGCCAACACAGATACGCAGTATTTT.

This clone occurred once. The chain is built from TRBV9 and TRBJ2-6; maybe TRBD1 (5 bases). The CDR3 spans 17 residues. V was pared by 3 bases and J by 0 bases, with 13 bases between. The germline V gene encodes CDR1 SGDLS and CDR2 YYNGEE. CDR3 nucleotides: TGTGCCAGCAGCGCACAGGCGCCCCGCTCTGGGGCCAACGTCCTGACTTTC. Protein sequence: CASSAQAPRSGANVLTF.

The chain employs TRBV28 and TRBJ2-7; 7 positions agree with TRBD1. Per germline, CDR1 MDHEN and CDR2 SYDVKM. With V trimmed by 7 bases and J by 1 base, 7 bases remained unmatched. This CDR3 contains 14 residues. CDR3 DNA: TGTGCCAGCACTTCGACAGGGAAGTCCTACGAGCAGTACTTC. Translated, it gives CASTSTGKSYEQYF.

CDR3 sequence: CASSYQSGTGAWEQYF. The CDR3 DNA is TGTGCCAGCAGTTACCAATCCGGGACAGGGGCGTGGGAGCAGTACTTC. The chain is built from TRBV6-5 and TRBJ2-7; 10 nucleotides align to TRBD1. The CDR3 is made up of 16 amino acids. CDR1 is MNHEY, CDR2 SVGAGI, per germline. J lost 7 bases, V lost 2 bases, and 11 bases had no gene match.

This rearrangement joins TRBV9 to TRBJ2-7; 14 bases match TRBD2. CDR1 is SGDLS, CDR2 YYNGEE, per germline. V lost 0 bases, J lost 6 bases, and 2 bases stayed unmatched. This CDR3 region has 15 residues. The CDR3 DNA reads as TGTGCCAGCAGCGTAGTGGGGACTAGCGGGGGCGAGCAGTACTTC. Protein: CASSVVGTSGGEQYF.

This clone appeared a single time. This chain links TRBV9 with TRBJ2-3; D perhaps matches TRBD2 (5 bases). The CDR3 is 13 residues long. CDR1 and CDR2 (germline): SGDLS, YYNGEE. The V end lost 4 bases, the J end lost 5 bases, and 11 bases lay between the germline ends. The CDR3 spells CASSFLAEDTQYF. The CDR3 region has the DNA TGTGCCAGCAGCTTCCTAGCAGAAGATACGCAGTATTTT. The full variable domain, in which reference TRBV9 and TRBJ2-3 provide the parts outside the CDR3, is DSGVTQTPKHLITATGQRVTLRCSPRSGDLSVYWYQQSLDQGLQFLIQYYNGEERAKGNILERFSAQQFPDLHSELNLSSLELGDSALYFCASSFLAEDTQYFGPGTRLTVL.

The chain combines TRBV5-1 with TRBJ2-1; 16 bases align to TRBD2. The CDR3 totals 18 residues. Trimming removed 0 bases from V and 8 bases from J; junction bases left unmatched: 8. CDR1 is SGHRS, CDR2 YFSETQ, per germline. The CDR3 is CASSLAPGTSGGAYEQFF. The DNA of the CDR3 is TGCGCCAGCAGCTTGGCCCCAGGGACTAGCGGGGGGGCCTATGAGCAGTTCTTC.

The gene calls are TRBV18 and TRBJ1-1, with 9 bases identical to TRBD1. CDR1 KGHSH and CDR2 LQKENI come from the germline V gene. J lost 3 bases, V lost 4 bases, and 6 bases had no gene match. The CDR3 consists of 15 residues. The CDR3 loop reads CASSLDRGMYTEAFF. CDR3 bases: TGTGCCAGCTCACTTGACAGGGGGATGTACACTGAAGCTTTCTTT.

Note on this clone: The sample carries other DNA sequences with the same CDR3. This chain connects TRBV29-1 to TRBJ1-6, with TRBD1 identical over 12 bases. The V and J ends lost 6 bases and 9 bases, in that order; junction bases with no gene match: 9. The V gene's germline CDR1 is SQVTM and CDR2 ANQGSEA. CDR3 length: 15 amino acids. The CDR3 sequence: CSVVGTGGPGSPLHF. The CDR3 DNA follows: TGCAGCGTAGTGGGGACAGGGGGCCCGGGTTCACCCCTCCACTTT. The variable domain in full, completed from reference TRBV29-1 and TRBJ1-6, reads SAVISQKPSRDICQRGTSLTIQCQVDSQVTMMFWYRQQPGQSLTLIATANQGSEATYESGFVIDKFPISRPNLTFSTLTVSNMSPEDSSIYLCSVVGTGGPGSPLHFGNGTRLTVT.

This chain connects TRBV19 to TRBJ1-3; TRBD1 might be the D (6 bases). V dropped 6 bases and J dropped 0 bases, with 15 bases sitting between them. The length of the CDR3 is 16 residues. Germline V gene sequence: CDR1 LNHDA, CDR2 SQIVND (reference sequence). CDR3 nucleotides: TGTGCCAGTAGCGGTCGAACAGGGTCCTCTGGAAACACCATATATTTT. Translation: CASSGRTGSSGNTIYF.

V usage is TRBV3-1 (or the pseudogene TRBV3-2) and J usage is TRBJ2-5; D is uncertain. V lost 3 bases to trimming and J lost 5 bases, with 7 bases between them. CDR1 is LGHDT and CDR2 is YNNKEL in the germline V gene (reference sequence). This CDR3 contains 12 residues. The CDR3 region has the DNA TGTGCCAGCAGCCAGGCCCATGAGACCCAGTACTTC. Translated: CASSQAHETQYF.

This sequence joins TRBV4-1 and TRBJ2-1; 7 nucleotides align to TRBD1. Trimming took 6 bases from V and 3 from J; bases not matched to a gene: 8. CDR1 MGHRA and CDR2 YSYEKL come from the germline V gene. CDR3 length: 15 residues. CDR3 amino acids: CASRPGTAIYNEQFF. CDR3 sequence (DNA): TGCGCCAGCAGACCCGGGACAGCTATCTACAATGAGCAGTTCTTC.

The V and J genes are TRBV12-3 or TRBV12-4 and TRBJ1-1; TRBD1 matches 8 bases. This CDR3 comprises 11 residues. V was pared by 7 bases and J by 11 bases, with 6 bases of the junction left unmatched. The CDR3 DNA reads TGTGCCAGCACACGGACAGGGCTTGCTTTCTTT. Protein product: CASTRTGLAFF.

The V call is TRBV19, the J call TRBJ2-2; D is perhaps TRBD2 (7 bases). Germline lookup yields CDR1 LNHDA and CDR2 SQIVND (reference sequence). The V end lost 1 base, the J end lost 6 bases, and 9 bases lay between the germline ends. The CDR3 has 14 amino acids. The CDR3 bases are TGTGCCAGTAGTATAGGGGGGGGCTCCGGGGAGCTGTTTTTT. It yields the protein CASSIGGGSGELFF.